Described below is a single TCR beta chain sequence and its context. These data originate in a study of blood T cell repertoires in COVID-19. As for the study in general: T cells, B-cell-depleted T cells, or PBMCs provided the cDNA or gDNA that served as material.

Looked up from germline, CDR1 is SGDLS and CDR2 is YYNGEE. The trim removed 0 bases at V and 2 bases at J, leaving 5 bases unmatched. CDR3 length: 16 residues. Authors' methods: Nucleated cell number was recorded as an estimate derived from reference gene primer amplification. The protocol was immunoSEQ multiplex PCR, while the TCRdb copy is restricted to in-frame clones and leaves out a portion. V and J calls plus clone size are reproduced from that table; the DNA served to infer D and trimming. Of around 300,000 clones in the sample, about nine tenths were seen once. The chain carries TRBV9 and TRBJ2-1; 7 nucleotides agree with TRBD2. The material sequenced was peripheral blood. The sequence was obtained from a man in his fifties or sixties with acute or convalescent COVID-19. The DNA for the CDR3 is TGTGCCAGCAGCGTAGATGGGGGGGTCCCCTACAATGAGCAGTTCTTC. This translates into CASSVDGGVPYNEQFF.